Shown below are 2 T cell receptor beta chains from a single sample sequenced in a study of identical twins. TCRdb passed the 5' RACE reads through MiXCR, listing each CDR3 protein once. Here the sample spans 250,000 or so distinct CDR3 sequences, about 8.9% being singletons. These data also formed part of another study, on yellow fever vaccine responses in identical twins.

Material for sequencing was CD8+ T cells sorted from blood. The receptors stem from a woman aged 18-35 years in good health.

This clonotype was counted at least ten times. The rearrangement uses TRBV29-1 and TRBJ2-1; 12 bases match TRBD2. Germline V CDR1 and CDR2: SQVTM, ANQGSEA. This CDR3 comprises 15 residues. Trimming removed 2 bases from V and 3 bases from J; junction bases left unmatched: 2. This CDR3 is CSVERTSGNYNEQFF. CDR3 nucleotides: TGCAGCGTTGAAAGGACTAGCGGGAACTACAATGAGCAGTTCTTC.

The V and J genes are TRBV27 and TRBJ2-7; 9 positions match TRBD2. Germline CDR1 MNHEY, CDR2 SMNVEV (reference sequence). The CDR3 sequence is 14 residues long. Losses at the gene ends were 2 bases for V and 7 bases for J; bases not matched to a gene: 6. CDR3 protein: CASSLAGGPLEQYF. The CDR3 DNA reads as TGTGCCAGCAGTTTAGCGGGAGGGCCGTTGGAGCAGTACTTC.